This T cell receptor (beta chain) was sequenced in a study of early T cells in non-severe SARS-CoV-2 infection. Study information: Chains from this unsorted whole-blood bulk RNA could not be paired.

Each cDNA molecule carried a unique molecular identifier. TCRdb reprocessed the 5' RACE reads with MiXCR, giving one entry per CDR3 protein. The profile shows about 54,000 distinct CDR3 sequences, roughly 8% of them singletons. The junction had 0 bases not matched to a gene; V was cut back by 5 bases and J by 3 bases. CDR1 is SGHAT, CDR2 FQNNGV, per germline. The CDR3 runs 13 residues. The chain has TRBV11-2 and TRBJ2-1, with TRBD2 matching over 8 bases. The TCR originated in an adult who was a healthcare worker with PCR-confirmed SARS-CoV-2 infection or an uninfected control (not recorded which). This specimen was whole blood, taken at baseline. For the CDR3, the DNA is TGTGCCAGCAGCAGCGGGGGCTACAATGAGCAGTTCTTC. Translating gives CASSSGGYNEQFF.